What follows are 27 T cell receptor beta chains derived from one specimen sequenced in a study of human T cells and chemical hapten exposure. Time point: patch test 1, 2 weeks after DPC sensitization. Described treatment: therapeutic diphenylcyclopropenone sensitization with weekly scalp DPC. TCRdb reprocessed the RACE reads with MiXCR, giving one entry per CDR3 protein. The table records 380,000 or so distinct CDR3 sequences, approximately 5% of them present only once. The starting material was whole blood, obtained in connection with sensitization to the hapten diphenylcyclopropenone (DPC). The origin of the receptors is a woman aged 50 to 60 with alopecia areata. Some clones in this sample may be carry-over from other donors' samples.

This clonotype was detected ten times or more. The chain uses TRBV7-9 and TRBJ1-4; D is perhaps TRBD1 (5 bases). The germline CDR1 and CDR2 sequences are SEHNR and FQNEAQ (reference sequence). The CDR3 is made up of 14 amino acids. The ends were cut back, 5 bases at V and 8 bases at J, with 15 bases in the middle. The CDR3 nucleotides are TGTGCCAGCAGCCTGAGGGGCGCTGCCGAAAAACTGTTTTTT. Protein sequence: CASSLRGAAEKLFF.

This clonotype was observed at least ten times. The chain carries TRBV29-1 and TRBJ2-3; D gene unclear. The CDR3 is made up of 13 amino acids. V was pared by 7 bases and J by 1 base, with 12 bases between. The germline V gene encodes CDR1 SQVTM and CDR2 ANQGSEA. This CDR3 reads CSAAEKRTDTQYF. DNA of the CDR3: TGCAGCGCCGCCGAGAAGCGCACAGATACGCAGTATTTT.

This clonotype was counted a few times. This chain links TRBV1 with TRBJ2-2; TRBD1 reflects the table's D call only, with no check against the DNA. TRBV1 is reported as a pseudogene. The CDR3 consists of 15 residues. The CDR3 nucleotides read TGCACCAGCAGCCAAATGCACAGGGGGCCGGGGGAGCTGTTTTTT. It specifies CTSSQMHRGPGELFF.

This clonotype occurred many times. The chain uses TRBV7-9 and TRBJ1-3; the D is unclear. V dropped 8 bases and J dropped 8 bases, with 13 bases sitting between them. The CDR3 is made up of 12 amino acids. CDR1 SEHNR and CDR2 FQNEAQ come from the germline V gene (reference sequence). For the CDR3, the DNA is TGTGCCAGCCGCGGGATTTTGGACACCATATATTTT. This translates into CASRGILDTIYF.

There are many counts of this clonotype. This sequence joins TRBV27 and TRBJ2-1; no definite D call. The V gene lost 2 bases and the J gene lost 5 bases, with 7 bases spanning the gap. In germline, CDR1 is MNHEY, CDR2 SMNVEV (reference sequence). This CDR3 comprises 13 residues. Written as DNA, the CDR3 is TGTGCCAGCAGTTTAAGTGCCAACAATGAGCAGTTCTTC. It specifies CASSLSANNEQFF.

The sample holds many counts of this clonotype. This chain links TRBV30 with TRBJ2-7, with unresolved D. This CDR3 region has 13 residues. Germline CDR1 GTSNPN, CDR2 SVGIG (reference sequence). V lost 4 bases to trimming and J lost 1 base, with 11 bases between them. The CDR3 sequence is CAWKDERSYEQYF. The CDR3, as DNA: TGTGCCTGGAAGGACGAGAGGTCCTACGAGCAGTACTTC.

The chain uses TRBV7-9 and TRBJ2-7, with 9 bases that match TRBD1. The CDR3 runs to 14 residues. CDR1 and CDR2 (germline): SEHNR, FQNEAQ (reference sequence). Trimming took 5 bases from V and 4 from J; bases not matched to a gene: 6. CDR3 protein: CASSTYRGRYEQYF. The CDR3 region has the DNA TGTGCCAGCAGCACCTACAGGGGGCGGTACGAGCAGTACTTC.

This clonotype was found many times. This chain connects TRBV7-8 to TRBJ2-2; no clear D. Looked up from germline, CDR1 is SGHVS and CDR2 is FQNEAQ. The CDR3 consists of 16 residues. V was clipped by 0 bases and J by 5 bases, with 13 bases between them. CDR3 in amino acids: CASSLALPGRTGELFF. The CDR3 DNA follows: TGTGCCAGCAGCTTAGCCCTCCCAGGACGGACCGGGGAGCTGTTTTTT.

This clonotype was recorded many times. The chain is built from TRBV7-2 and TRBJ2-5; 8 bases fit TRBD2. There are 15 residues in the CDR3. Germline CDR1 and CDR2: SGHTA and FQGNSA. The V and J ends lost 4 bases and 4 bases, in that order; junction bases with no gene match: 8. DNA of the CDR3: TGTGCCAGCAGCTCGTCCGGGACTAGAGTAGAGACCCAGTACTTC. Translation gives CASSSSGTRVETQYF.

In its sample, this clonotype was seen many times. The chain is built from TRBV29-1 and TRBJ1-1; weak D call: TRBD1 (6 bases). The V end was cut by 7 bases, the J end by 1 base, with 10 bases between. CDR1 is SQVTM, CDR2 ANQGSEA, per germline. This CDR3 region has 12 residues. The CDR3: CSAPTGNTEAFF. The CDR3 nucleotides are TGCAGCGCTCCGACAGGGAACACTGAAGCTTTCTTT.

In this sample, this clonotype turned up many times. The chain joins TRBV5-1 to TRBJ2-3; 9 nucleotides line up with TRBD1. Germline CDR1 is SGHRS and CDR2 is YFSETQ. This CDR3 contains 15 residues. Losses at the gene ends were 3 bases for V and 3 bases for J; bases not matched to a gene: 5. CDR3 DNA sequence: TGCGCCAGCAGCTCGACAGGGGGGCCTACAGATACGCAGTATTTT. Translation: CASSSTGGPTDTQYF.

This clonotype was found a few times. The chain carries TRBV6-5 and TRBJ2-7, with TRBD2 matching over 12 bases. With 2 bases clipped from V and 2 bases from J, the junction kept 4 bases outside the gene matches. This CDR3 region has 16 residues. From germline, CDR1 is MNHEY and CDR2 SVGAGI. This CDR3 is CASSYRASGRAYEQYF. The CDR3 coding sequence is TGTGCCAGCAGTTACCGCGCTAGCGGGAGGGCCTACGAGCAGTACTTC.

At least ten counts were recorded for this clonotype. This sequence joins TRBV11-2 and TRBJ2-7; TRBD2 is a possible D gene (5 bases). V was shortened by 5 bases and J by 4 bases, with 21 bases between the two germline ends. Germline CDR1 reads SGHAT; CDR2 reads FQNNGV. The CDR3 is 16 residues long. This chain's CDR3 is CASSLGPHWTGYEQYF. The CDR3 coding sequence is TGTGCCAGCAGCCTTGGGCCCCATTGGACGGGGTACGAGCAGTACTTC. Based on the CDR3 plus reference TRBV11-2 and TRBJ2-7, the full variable domain is EAGVAQSPRYKIIEKRQSVAFWCNPISGHATLYWYQQILGQGPKLLIQFQNNGVVDDSQLPKDRFSAERLKGVDSTLKIQPAKLEDSAVYLCASSLGPHWTGYEQYFGPGTRLTVT.

The table lists this clonotype with many counts. The chain uses TRBV20-1 and TRBJ1-4; D call uncertain. Per the germline V gene, CDR1 is DFQATT and CDR2 is SNEGSKA (reference sequence). The CDR3 length is 17 residues. Trimming stripped 1 base from V and 3 bases from J, with 18 bases between. In DNA form, the CDR3 reads TGCAGTGCTAGAGCCCCGAGCCCATTATGGGCTAATGAAAAACTGTTTTTT. Protein sequence: CSARAPSPLWANEKLFF.

This clonotype was seen only a few times. The chain carries TRBV15 and TRBJ2-1; the D is unclear. The V end lost 3 bases, the J end lost 10 bases, and 10 bases lay between the germline ends. This CDR3 region has 12 residues. Germline V gene lookup returns CDR1 LNHNV and CDR2 YYDKDF (reference sequence). The CDR3 sequence: CATSSSGWEQFF. The CDR3 DNA reads as TGTGCCACCAGCAGTTCCGGATGGGAGCAGTTCTTC. Combining the CDR3 with reference TRBV15 and TRBJ2-1 gives the whole variable domain DAMVIQNPRYQVTQFGKPVTLSCSQTLNHNVMYWYQQKSSQAPKLLFHYYDKDFNNEADTPDNFQSRRPNTSFCFLDIRSPGLGDTAMYLCATSSSGWEQFFGPGTRLTVL.

V and J are TRBV28 and TRBJ2-7; maybe TRBD2 (6 bases). Germline loops: CDR1 MDHEN, CDR2 SYDVKM. V dropped 7 bases and J dropped 6 bases, with 13 bases sitting between them. The CDR3 runs 12 residues. The CDR3 region has the DNA TGTGCCAGCATGCGGGACCGGGTCGAGCAGTACTTC. Translated, it gives CASMRDRVEQYF.

This clonotype has at least ten counts. This chain links TRBV5-1 with TRBJ1-5, with 7 bases fitting TRBD1. This CDR3 spans 15 amino acids. Germline-derived CDR1 and CDR2 are SGHRS and YFSETQ. J was trimmed by 5 bases and V by 5 bases; bases with no gene match: 10. DNA for the CDR3: TGCGCCAGCAGTTCTACAGGGGAACTCCATCAGCCCCAGCATTTT. Residues: CASSSTGELHQPQHF.

This clonotype was counted ten times or more. This chain uses TRBV7-6 with TRBJ1-6; D unclear. This CDR3 spans 14 amino acids. V was clipped by 3 bases and J by 4 bases, with 7 bases between them. Germline lookup yields CDR1 SGHVS and CDR2 FNYEAQ. The CDR3 DNA follows: TGTGCCAGCAGCTTGACTGAGTATAATTCACCCCTCCACTTT. It specifies CASSLTEYNSPLHF.

This chain links TRBV28 with TRBJ2-4, with D maybe TRBD2 (6 bases). The germline V and J ends were trimmed by 5 bases and 2 bases, with 19 bases remaining between them. Germline CDR1 and CDR2: MDHEN and SYDVKM. This CDR3 region has 17 residues. CDR3 coding DNA: TGTGCCAGCAGTCCCCATGGAGGGACCCTGACCAAAAACATTCAGTACTTC. Protein product: CASSPHGGTLTKNIQYF.

This clonotype has ten or more counts. V usage is TRBV3-1 and J usage is TRBJ2-3; TRBD2 might be the D (6 bases). V lost 4 bases, J lost 2 bases, and 13 bases lay in between. CDR3 length: 15 amino acids. Germline assignment: CDR1 LGHDT and CDR2 YNNKEL (reference sequence). The DNA for the CDR3 is TGTGCCAGCAGCCCCTTGGGGCGGGACACAGATACGCAGTATTTT. It specifies CASSPLGRDTDTQYF.

At least ten counts were recorded for this clonotype. The chain has TRBV6-1 and TRBJ2-7; 12 bases align to TRBD2. The CDR3 has 17 residues. Per the germline V gene, CDR1 is MNHNS and CDR2 is SASEGT. V shed 0 bases and J 4 bases; nucleotides not matched to a gene: 7. CDR3 sequence: CASSEAPSGGAVYEQYF. The CDR3 DNA reads as TGTGCCAGCAGTGAAGCGCCTAGCGGGGGGGCGGTATACGAGCAGTACTTC.

This clonotype was detected only a few times. The chain is built from TRBV6-5 and TRBJ2-2; a weak D match, TRBD2 (6 bases). The CDR3 totals 17 residues. Germline V lookup: CDR1 MNHEY, CDR2 SVGAGI. Here the CDR3 reads CAARLVGVAENTGELFF. CDR3 bases: TGTGCAGCTCGTCTGGTCGGGGTAGCGGAAAACACCGGGGAGCTGTTTTTT.

This rearrangement joins TRBV5-1 to TRBJ2-3; D gene unclear. This CDR3 comprises 14 residues. Germline CDR1 is SGHRS and CDR2 is YFSETQ. Between the trimmed V and J ends, which lost 4 bases and 5 bases, there was a span of 14 bases. DNA of the CDR3: TGCGCCAGCAGCCCCGGTCTTACCATAGATACGCAGTATTTT. This sequence encodes CASSPGLTIDTQYF.

This clonotype was found a few times. The chain couples TRBV5-4 to TRBJ2-5, with no clear D. The CDR3 is 15 residues long. V was cut by 2 bases and J by 5 bases, with 16 bases left in between. Germline CDR1 is SGHNT and CDR2 is YYREEE (reference sequence). The CDR3 loop reads CASSLRTGRVETQYF. The CDR3 nucleotides are TGTGCCAGCAGCTTACGGACGGGCCGGGTGGAGACCCAGTACTTC.

CDR3 in amino acids: CASSLLAATDTQYF. CDR3 nucleotides: TGTGCCAGCAGTTTATTAGCCGCCACAGATACGCAGTATTTT. V usage is TRBV28 and J usage is TRBJ2-3; unclear D gene. Per germline, CDR1 MDHEN and CDR2 SYDVKM. The CDR3 consists of 14 residues. V dropped 1 base and J dropped 2 bases, with 7 bases sitting between them. Drawing the rest from reference TRBV28 and TRBJ2-3, the complete variable domain is DVKVTQSSRYLVKRTGEKVFLECVQDMDHENMFWYRQDPGLGLRLIYFSYDVKMKEKGDIPEGYSVSREKKERFSLILESASTNQTSMYLCASSLLAATDTQYFGPGTRLTVL.

This clonotype was observed many times. The chain combines TRBV5-1 with TRBJ1-1; D is perhaps TRBD1 (5 bases). With 5 bases removed from V and 3 bases from J, the gap between germline ends came to 11 bases. This CDR3 is 13 amino acids long. Germline CDR1 SGHRS, CDR2 YFSETQ. In DNA form, the CDR3 reads TGCGCCAGCAGAAGGGGCCGCGACACTGAAGCTTTCTTT. Its translation is CASRRGRDTEAFF.

This clonotype was counted many times. The rearrangement uses TRBV30 and TRBJ2-7, with 8 bases matching TRBD2. The V and J ends lost 5 bases and 7 bases, in that order; junction bases with no gene match: 13. The CDR3 covers 14 residues. Looked up from germline, CDR1 is GTSNPN and CDR2 is SVGIG (reference sequence). For the CDR3, the DNA is TGTGCCTGGTTCCCGGGACTAGGGGCTCGGGAGCAGTACTTC. Its protein is CAWFPGLGAREQYF.